Described below is a single T cell receptor (beta chain) sequence and its context. Its antigen is currently unknown. The entry originates in a study of T cell responses to AZD1222 COVID-19 vaccine. Study as a whole: Doses given second, at about 4 or about 12 weeks, were pooled.

Study-level findings and limits: Just 5 to 7 AZD1222 recipients tested seropositive at baseline. Epitopes outside B.1.351 and B.1.1.7 mutated regions reportedly drew nearly half of spike TCRs.

From germline, CDR1 is SGDLS and CDR2 YYNGEE. V shed 3 bases and J 8 bases; nucleotides not matched to a gene: 13. This CDR3 is 15 amino acids long. Some clones are missing from TCRdb's copy, which holds only in-frame ones; the method was immunoSEQ multiplex PCR. Here the sample spans about 140,000 clones, approximately 92% being singletons. This sequence originates from an adult in good health. The rearrangement joins TRBV9 to TRBJ1-2; 7 bases agree with TRBD1. Sequenced here: peripheral blood, sampled on day 0 of AZD1222 vaccination. This chain's CDR3 is CASSDPVPGGLGYTF. As DNA, the CDR3 is TGTGCCAGCAGCGATCCTGTACCAGGGGGACTAGGCTACACCTTC.